This T cell receptor beta chain was observed in a study of naive and memory T cell subsets. Separate alpha and beta amplification began at the second PCR step. Trimming at V came to 3 bases and at J to 2 bases, leaving 10 bases not matched to a gene. This CDR3 comprises 17 residues. Germline values: CDR1 SGHTA, CDR2 FQGNSA. This clonotype was detected many times. Its antigen is not known. An equimolar mix of two oligonucleotides served as the beta constant-region primer for TRBC1 and TRBC2. TCRdb itself ran the UMI-ligation and nested PCR reads through MiXCR, one entry per CDR3 protein. The data contain 130,000 to 150,000 distinct CDR3 sequences, about a sixth of them singletons. Study findings and constraints: Gini index rose across naive, CM, EM and EMRA in CD4 and CD8.

The chain employs TRBV7-2 and TRBJ2-3; 8 bases fit TRBD2. The sequencing sample was made of naive CD4+ T cells from blood. The sequence derives from a human donor in good health. CDR3 sequence: CASSFSPAGVLTDTQYF. DNA for the CDR3: TGTGCCAGCAGCTTCAGCCCAGCGGGAGTTCTCACAGATACGCAGTATTTT.